The T cell receptor (beta chain) described here comes from a study of cytomegalovirus exposure and HLA in healthy donors. Overall study results and limits: About 87% or about 30% of the time was how often most TCR beta V segments were productive, according to an earlier analysis. Later genetic work tied a missense DCLRE1C variant to beta-chain V and J trimming. Testing in vitro showed a few CMV-associated chains specific for CMV antigens.

The V segment lost 6 bases and the J segment 9 bases; nucleotides outside the gene matches: 10. CDR1 MDHEN and CDR2 SYDVKM come from the germline V gene. The CDR3 is 14 amino acids. Worth noting for this clone: What it binds is unknown.

PCR primers comprised 60 Vbeta and 13 Jbeta primers. TCRdb's copy holds only in-frame clones and misses some; the assay was immunoSEQ multiplex PCR. The sample lists 110,000 to 150,000 clones, approximately 80% occurring once. The chain joins TRBV28 to TRBJ2-1; 8 positions agree with TRBD1. Sequenced: PBMCs. The sequence came from a woman aged 18-35 years in good health and CMV-seropositive. The CDR3 DNA follows: TGTGCCAGCAGGCCGGGACAGGAGGTGGCTGAGCAGTTCTTC. This sequence encodes CASRPGQEVAEQFF.